Listed here are 17 T cell receptor beta chains from one sample, sequenced in a study of T cell responses to AZD1222 COVID-19 vaccine. The assay was immunoSEQ multiplex PCR, and TCRdb's table has in-frame clones only and misses some. The repertoire holds roughly 100,000 clones, with approximately 91% as singletons. Sequenced material: peripheral blood, taken on day 0 of AZD1222 vaccination. These receptors originate from an adult in good health.

This rearrangement joins TRBV9 to TRBJ2-7, with 9 bases identical to TRBD1. This CDR3 region has 16 residues. From germline, CDR1 is SGDLS and CDR2 YYNGEE. V trimming: 4 bases; J trimming: 7 bases; junction bases outside the gene matches: 15. Here the CDR3 DNA reads TGTGCCAGCAGCATACGCTCGGGACAGGGTCGAGAGGAGCAGTACTTC. Translated: CASSIRSGQGREEQYF.

This clone has a single count. The rearrangement links TRBV6-1 to TRBJ1-4; D is possibly TRBD1 (5 bases). The germline gives CDR1 MNHNS, CDR2 SASEGT. The CDR3 extends over 17 amino acids. V was shortened by 3 bases and J by 0 bases, with 14 bases between the two germline ends. CDR3 protein: CASSERFLGATNEKLFF. In nucleotides, the CDR3 is TGTGCCAGCAGTGAGCGGTTTTTAGGGGCAACTAATGAAAAACTGTTTTTT.

This chain joins TRBV6-6 and TRBJ2-5; D is undetermined. V was cut by 2 bases and J by 4 bases, with 8 bases left in between. This CDR3 has 13 amino acids. In germline, CDR1 is MNHNY, CDR2 SVGAGI (reference sequence). CDR3 nucleotide sequence: TGTGCCAGCAGTTACAGGGATGGAGAGACCCAGTACTTC. It translates to CASSYRDGETQYF.

This chain connects TRBV6-4 to TRBJ2-3, with D perhaps TRBD1 (5 bases). Trimming removed 2 bases from V and 9 bases from J, with 12 bases in between. Germline CDR1 MRHNA, CDR2 SNTAGT. The CDR3 is 13 residues long. The CDR3 bases are TGTGCCAGCAGTGACGGGCCAGGGATAACGCAGTATTTT. Encoded protein: CASSDGPGITQYF.

This clone is a singleton in its sample. V is TRBV4-1 and J is TRBJ2-2; TRBD2 matches 13 bases. Germline V CDR1 and CDR2: MGHRA, YSYEKL. With 5 bases clipped from V and 1 base from J, the junction kept 4 bases outside the gene matches. The CDR3 covers 17 residues. The chain's CDR3 is CASSEGLAGVNTGELFF. CDR3 bases: TGCGCCAGCAGCGAAGGACTAGCGGGGGTGAACACCGGGGAGCTGTTTTTT.

This chain connects TRBV6-5 to TRBJ1-5; D perhaps matches TRBD1 (5 bases). The CDR3 runs to 14 residues. V was trimmed by 5 bases and J by 11 bases, leaving 19 bases between them. Germline V lookup: CDR1 MNHEY, CDR2 SVGAGI. CDR3 nucleotides: TGTGCCAGCAGTATCCGGGACGGTGAGCTGGCCCAGCATTTT. Amino acids: CASSIRDGELAQHF.

The chain links TRBV12-5 to TRBJ1-5; 7 bases agree with TRBD1. This CDR3 spans 18 amino acids. After removal of 0 bases from V and 0 bases from J, the junction contained 8 bases not matched to a gene. Germline lookup yields CDR1 LGHNT and CDR2 FRNRAP. The CDR3, as DNA: TGTGCTAGTGGTTTGGTCGTCACAGGGGACAATAGCAATCAGCCCCAGCATTTT. It is translated as CASGLVVTGDNSNQPQHF.

This rearrangement joins TRBV2 to TRBJ1-2; TRBD1 agrees at 7 bases. V lost 0 bases and J lost 6; bases outside the gene matches: 10. Germline CDR1 and CDR2: SNHLY and FYNNEI. The CDR3 is 16 amino acids. Here the CDR3 reads CASSEALDRVGDGYTF. The CDR3, as DNA: TGTGCCAGCAGTGAAGCGCTTGACAGGGTAGGGGATGGCTACACCTTC.

This chain uses TRBV15 with TRBJ1-2, with 9 bases fitting TRBD1. Germline lookup yields CDR1 LNHNV and CDR2 YYDKDF (reference sequence). The CDR3 contains 14 residues. V was pared by 4 bases and J by 5 bases, with 5 bases of the junction left unmatched. The CDR3, as DNA: TGTGCCACCAGCAAGGACAGGGGCCGGTATGGCTACACCTTC. The encoded protein is CATSKDRGRYGYTF.

The gene calls are TRBV30 and TRBJ2-1; D may be TRBD1 or TRBD2 (5 bases each). The CDR3 runs to 14 residues. The germline V and J ends were trimmed by 7 bases and 7 bases, with 20 bases remaining between them. The germline gives CDR1 GTSNPN, CDR2 SVGIG (reference sequence). In nucleotides, the CDR3 is TGTGCCTTGTTAGGGACGGGGACGGGGAATGAGCAGTTCTTC. Residues: CALLGTGTGNEQFF.

The genes are TRBV3-1 (or the pseudogene TRBV3-2) and TRBJ2-1; 8 nucleotides line up with TRBD1. V lost 0 bases and J lost 0; bases outside the gene matches: 10. Germline lookup yields CDR1 LGHDT and CDR2 YNNKEL (reference sequence). This CDR3 has 19 amino acids. The CDR3 DNA is TGTGCCAGCAGCCAAGAACCCCAGGGGGCCCTCTTCTCCTACAATGAGCAGTTCTTC. Encoded protein: CASSQEPQGALFSYNEQFF.

This rearrangement joins TRBV19 to TRBJ2-7; 10 bases line up with TRBD1. The CDR3 is 15 residues long. V lost 1 base to trimming and J lost 4 bases; unmatched junction nucleotides: 4. From germline, CDR1 is LNHDA and CDR2 SQIVND (reference sequence). CDR3 region: CASSIGSGQGYEQYF. CDR3 nucleotide sequence: TGTGCCAGTAGTATAGGATCGGGACAGGGGTACGAGCAGTACTTC.

The rearrangement links TRBV14 to TRBJ2-1; 9 nucleotides line up with TRBD1. The ends lost 4 bases at V and 12 bases at J; junction bases unmatched: 10. In germline, CDR1 is SGHDN, CDR2 FVKESK. This CDR3 has 14 residues. The CDR3: CASSRGQGGTGQFF. CDR3 in DNA: TGTGCCAGCAGCCGGGGACAGGGTGGAACTGGGCAGTTCTTC.

This chain connects TRBV11-1 to TRBJ1-2; the D is unclear. The CDR3 has 13 residues. Per the germline V gene, CDR1 is SGHAT and CDR2 is FQDESV (reference sequence). Between the trimmed V and J ends, which lost 4 bases and 3 bases, there was a span of 9 bases. The CDR3 DNA reads as TGTGCCAGCAGCTCCACCGGGGACTATGGCTACACCTTC. Protein: CASSSTGDYGYTF.

The chain carries TRBV9 and TRBJ2-1, with 14 bases aligning to TRBD2. The junction had 6 bases not matched to a gene; V was cut back by 3 bases and J by 4 bases. The CDR3 totals 17 residues. Per germline, CDR1 SGDLS and CDR2 YYNGEE. DNA of the CDR3: TGTGCCAGCAGCGGGGGACTAGCGGGGGAGATATACAATGAGCAGTTCTTC. Its protein product is CASSGGLAGEIYNEQFF.

This clone is a singleton in its sample. V is TRBV6-1 and J is TRBJ1-5, with TRBD1 identical over 9 bases. This CDR3 has 15 residues. Germline V gene data show CDR1 as MNHNS and CDR2 as SASEGT. V lost 1 base, J lost 6 bases, and 4 bases stayed unmatched. DNA of the CDR3: TGTGCCAGCAGTGAAGTCACAGGGGGCGGTCAGCCCCAGCATTTT. Its protein is CASSEVTGGGQPQHF.

The V gene is TRBV15, the J gene TRBJ2-1; D call uncertain. The V and J ends lost 4 bases and 0 bases respectively, with 16 bases between them. This CDR3 contains 17 residues. Germline CDR1 and CDR2: LNHNV and YYDKDF (reference sequence). The CDR3 protein is CATSTGQLRSSYNEQFF. CDR3 nucleotide sequence: TGTGCCACCAGCACTGGGCAACTAAGGAGCTCCTACAATGAGCAGTTCTTC. The variable domain in full, completed from reference TRBV15 and TRBJ2-1, reads DAMVIQNPRYQVTQFGKPVTLSCSQTLNHNVMYWYQQKSSQAPKLLFHYYDKDFNNEADTPDNFQSRRPNTSFCFLDIRSPGLGDTAMYLCATSTGQLRSSYNEQFFGPGTRLTVL.